A single sample gave rise to the 3 T cell receptor beta chains below, sequenced in a study of OX40 agonist ivuxolimab in advanced cancers. Sequenced by immunoSEQ multiplex PCR; TCRdb stores in-frame clones only, minus some. The data show tens of thousands of clones, about 80% seen once. The sequences come from CD4+ or CD8+ T cells sorted from blood, collected in a trial of the OX40 agonist ivuxolimab. The receptors derive from an adult with an advanced solid tumor such as melanoma, head and neck, liver or kidney cancer.

The chain has TRBV6-5 and TRBJ2-7; maybe TRBD1 (5 bases). The CDR3 length is 14 residues. Germline CDR1 is MNHEY and CDR2 is SVGAGI. The V and J ends lost 5 bases and 2 bases respectively, with 13 bases between them. CDR3 in amino acids: CASSPGSGPYEQYF. The CDR3 bases are TGTGCCAGCAGTCCCGGGTCAGGGCCCTACGAGCAGTACTTC.

V and J are TRBV9 and TRBJ2-7; 8 nucleotides agree with TRBD1. V dropped 3 bases and J dropped 3; count of bases not matched to a gene: 5. The CDR3 totals 14 residues. The germline gives CDR1 SGDLS, CDR2 YYNGEE. The CDR3, as DNA: TGTGCCAGCAGCGCCCGGGACAGGATCTACGAGCAGTACTTC. Its protein product is CASSARDRIYEQYF.

Points on this clone: Other DNA sequences in this specimen translate into the identical CDR3. The chain employs TRBV27 and TRBJ1-1; maybe TRBD1 (5 bases). The CDR3 is 15 amino acids. Germline V lookup: CDR1 MNHEY, CDR2 SMNVEV (reference sequence). Trimming took 6 bases from V and 1 from J, leaving 15 bases between them. For the CDR3, the DNA is TGTGCCAGCAGCCTCTCCGGGACGGGGAACACTGAAGCTTTCTTT. Translation: CASSLSGTGNTEAFF.